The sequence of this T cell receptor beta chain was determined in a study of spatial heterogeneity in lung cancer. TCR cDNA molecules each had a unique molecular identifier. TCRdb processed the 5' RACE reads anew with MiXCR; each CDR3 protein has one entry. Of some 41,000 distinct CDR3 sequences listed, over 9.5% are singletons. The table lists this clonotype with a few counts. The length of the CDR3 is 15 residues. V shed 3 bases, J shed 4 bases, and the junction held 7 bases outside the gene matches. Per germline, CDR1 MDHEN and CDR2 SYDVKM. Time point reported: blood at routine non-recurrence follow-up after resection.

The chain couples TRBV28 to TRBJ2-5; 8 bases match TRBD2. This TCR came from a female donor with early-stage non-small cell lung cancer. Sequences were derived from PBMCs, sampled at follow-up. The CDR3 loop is CASSFPAGGRETQYF. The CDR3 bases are TGTGCCAGCAGTTTTCCGGCGGGGGGAAGAGAGACCCAGTACTTC. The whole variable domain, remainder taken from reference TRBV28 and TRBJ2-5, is DVKVTQSSRYLVKRTGEKVFLECVQDMDHENMFWYRQDPGLGLRLIYFSYDVKMKEKGDIPEGYSVSREKKERFSLILESASTNQTSMYLCASSFPAGGRETQYFGPGTRLLVL.